Given below is one T cell receptor (beta chain) in context. The data belong to a study of shared clonotypes between healthy human individuals. Assay used: immunoSEQ multiplex PCR; TCRdb lists only in-frame clones, some missing. The sample shows over a million clones, about 80% of them seen only once. The CDR3 totals 14 residues. Germline lookup yields CDR1 SNHLY and CDR2 FYNNEI. The J segment lost 4 bases and the V segment lost 3 bases, leaving 1 base of the junction unmatched. This clonotype was sampled from a man in his late teens or twenties in good health. Some clones in this sample may be carry-over from other donors' samples. Sequencing was done on a sample of memory CD4+ T cells from PBMCs. The sample's subset: CD45RA-negative fraction. The chain has TRBV2 and TRBJ2-7; the match to TRBD2 covers 12 bases. The CDR3, as DNA: TGTGCCAGCAGTGACGGACTAGCGGGATACGAGCAGTACTTC. Its protein is CASSDGLAGYEQYF.